One and the same sample provided the 21 T cell receptor beta chains below, sequenced in a study of blood T cells in healthy people across ages. With a J-beta primer mix and a sample-barcoded 5' primer, a second PCR ran about 6 to 11 cycles. TCRdb reprocessed the 5' RACE reads via MiXCR and lists one record per CDR3 protein. The data show approximately 800,000 distinct CDR3 sequences, approximately 59% seen once. The sequenced sample was blood. The receptors here all came from a man younger than 45 in good health.

J is TRBJ2-7 and V is TRBV2; D call uncertain. This CDR3 contains 15 residues. Per germline, CDR1 SNHLY and CDR2 FYNNEI. V was pared by 4 bases and J by 1 base, with 14 bases between. CDR3 nucleotide sequence: TGTGCCAGCAGTGGAAGCGTTTTTAGGTCCTACGAGCAGTACTTC. This codes for CASSGSVFRSYEQYF.

The chain uses TRBV11-2 and TRBJ2-5; tentatively, D is TRBD1 or TRBD2 (5 bases each). Between the trimmed V and J ends, which lost 0 bases and 7 bases, there was a span of 15 bases. This CDR3 is 15 amino acids long. Germline CDR1 reads SGHAT; CDR2 reads FQNNGV. The CDR3 sequence is CASSLERGARGTQYF. The CDR3 bases are TGTGCCAGCAGCTTAGAGAGGGGAGCGAGAGGGACCCAGTACTTC. The variable domain in full, completed from reference TRBV11-2 and TRBJ2-5, reads EAGVAQSPRYKIIEKRQSVAFWCNPISGHATLYWYQQILGQGPKLLIQFQNNGVVDDSQLPKDRFSAERLKGVDSTLKIQPAKLEDSAVYLCASSLERGARGTQYFGPGTRLLVL.

This rearrangement joins TRBV7-8 to TRBJ1-1; 9 bases line up with TRBD1. Trimming removed 4 bases from V and 3 bases from J; junction bases left unmatched: 6. Germline CDR1 SGHVS, CDR2 FQNEAQ. This CDR3 contains 15 residues. In nucleotides, the CDR3 is TGTGCCAGCAGCTCGCGGACAGGGGCTCACACTGAAGCTTTCTTT. Residues: CASSSRTGAHTEAFF.

J is TRBJ2-5 and V is TRBV5-1; TRBD1 or TRBD2 may be the D gene (5 bases each). Germline V gene lookup returns CDR1 SGHRS and CDR2 YFSETQ. Trimming cost V 2 bases and J 5 bases, with 16 bases left between them. The length of the CDR3 is 15 residues. The CDR3 nucleotides read TGCGCCAGCAGCTTCGCGGACGGGACCCGGGAGACCCAGTACTTC. Protein product: CASSFADGTRETQYF. Complete variable domain (other parts from reference TRBV5-1 and TRBJ2-5): KAGVTQTPRYLIKTRGQQVTLSCSPISGHRSVSWYQQTPGQGLQFLFEYFSETQRNKGNFPGRFSGRQFSNSRSEMNVSTLELGDSALYLCASSFADGTRETQYFGPGTRLLVL.

The CDR3, as DNA: TGTGCCAGCAGTCTCGGTCCGGCGAATGAGCAGTTCTTC. Amino acid sequence: CASSLGPANEQFF. The rearrangement links TRBV27 to TRBJ2-1; D gene unclear. The length of the CDR3 is 13 residues. Germline V lookup: CDR1 MNHEY, CDR2 SMNVEV (reference sequence). Trimming took off 5 bases at V and 7 bases at J, with 12 bases between the two ends.

The chain uses TRBV4-2 and TRBJ2-2, with D hard to call. V lost 1 base and J 9 bases, leaving 18 bases between the germline ends. The V gene's germline CDR1 is LGHNA and CDR2 YNFKEQ. The CDR3 is 16 residues long. The CDR3 coding sequence is TGTGCCAGCAGCCAAGGATCTATTCAGCATCGCCGGGAGCTGTTTTTT. Residues: CASSQGSIQHRRELFF.

This chain joins TRBV2 and TRBJ2-7, with 7 bases lining up with TRBD1. The V gene's germline CDR1 is SNHLY and CDR2 FYNNEI. V dropped 6 bases and J dropped 6; count of bases not matched to a gene: 14. The CDR3 covers 15 residues. The CDR3 bases are TGTGCCAGCAGGGCCCCGACGACAGGGAACTCCGAGCAGTACTTC. Translating gives CASRAPTTGNSEQYF.

The gene calls are TRBV20-1 and TRBJ1-1; possible D gene TRBD1, 5 bases. This CDR3 is built from 14 residues. V lost 4 bases, J lost 0 bases, and 12 bases lay in between. Germline loops: CDR1 DFQATT, CDR2 SNEGSKA (reference sequence). CDR3 amino acids: CSAKAGHLNTEAFF. CDR3 DNA: TGCAGTGCTAAGGCAGGACACTTGAACACTGAAGCTTTCTTT.

This sequence joins TRBV7-8 and TRBJ2-5; D might be TRBD2 (5 bases). V lost 2 bases and J 5 bases, leaving 15 bases between the germline ends. This CDR3 spans 15 amino acids. Germline V gene sequence: CDR1 SGHVS, CDR2 FQNEAQ. CDR3: CASSLWRVGRETQYF. The CDR3 DNA follows: TGTGCCAGCAGCTTATGGCGGGTGGGTCGGGAGACCCAGTACTTC.

The V gene is TRBV20-1, the J gene TRBJ1-2; D may be TRBD1 (6 bases). The CDR3 sequence is 13 residues long. The V gene's germline CDR1 is DFQATT and CDR2 SNEGSKA (reference sequence). The germline V and J ends were trimmed by 3 bases and 6 bases, with 14 bases remaining between them. For the CDR3, the DNA is TGCAGTGCTAGCGTGGGACAAGCCCATGGCTACACCTTC. The encoded protein is CSASVGQAHGYTF.

V is TRBV29-1 and J is TRBJ2-1; D is possibly TRBD2 (6 bases). The germline CDR1 and CDR2 sequences are SQVTM and ANQGSEA. Trimming shortened V by 1 base and J by 6 bases, and 10 bases separated the two germline ends. CDR3 length: 13 residues. The CDR3 is CSVEGGVINEQFF. CDR3 in DNA: TGCAGCGTTGAAGGGGGGGTGATCAATGAGCAGTTCTTC.

The rearrangement uses TRBV6-2 or TRBV6-3 and TRBJ1-5, with 9 bases lining up with TRBD1. CDR3 length: 14 residues. Germline CDR1 MNHEY, CDR2 SVGEGT. Trimming took 6 bases from V and 9 from J; bases not matched to a gene: 9. Here the CDR3 DNA reads TGTGCCAGCAGGCCATCGGGACAGGGAAGGCCCCAGCATTTT. This codes for CASRPSGQGRPQHF.

This clonotype was seen once. The genes are TRBV25-1 and TRBJ1-1, with 9 bases that match TRBD1. V was clipped by 4 bases and J by 4 bases; unmatched bases: 16. The germline V gene has CDR1 MGHDK and CDR2 SYGVNS. CDR3 length: 18 residues. This chain's CDR3 is CASSGLRDREWIGTEAFF. In DNA, the CDR3 is TGTGCCAGCAGTGGACTCCGGGACAGGGAATGGATCGGCACTGAAGCTTTCTTT.

The chain employs TRBV4-2 and TRBJ2-1; 9 nucleotides line up with TRBD2. The V gene's germline CDR1 is LGHNA and CDR2 YNFKEQ. This CDR3 has 16 amino acids. With V trimmed by 1 base and J by 10 bases, 11 bases remained unmatched. CDR3 region: CASSQVGSSGEVEQFF. CDR3 nucleotides: TGTGCCAGCAGCCAAGTGGGGTCTAGCGGGGAGGTGGAGCAGTTCTTC.

V and J are TRBV20-1 and TRBJ2-7; TRBD1 is a possible D gene (5 bases). This CDR3 region has 15 residues. The V and J ends lost 6 bases and 3 bases respectively, with 21 bases between them. Per the germline V gene, CDR1 is DFQATT and CDR2 is SNEGSKA (reference sequence). Here the CDR3 DNA reads TGCAGTGCAGAAATAGGGGCCAAGGGGCTCTACGAGCAGTACTTC. Translating it yields CSAEIGAKGLYEQYF.

V usage is TRBV4-3 and J usage is TRBJ2-2; TRBD1 might be the D (5 bases). Trimming pared 2 bases from V and 6 bases from J, leaving 13 bases between. CDR1 is LGHNA, CDR2 YSLEER, per germline. CDR3 length equals 15 residues. CDR3 amino acids: CASSQQSRTSGELFF. CDR3 nucleotides: TGCGCCAGCAGCCAACAGAGCAGGACATCCGGGGAGCTGTTTTTT.

This clonotype appeared a single time. The J gene is TRBJ1-6, the V gene TRBV27; D gene unclear. Trimming took off 1 base at V and 8 bases at J, with 12 bases between the two ends. The CDR3 consists of 15 residues. Germline V gives CDR1 MNHEY, CDR2 SMNVEV (reference sequence). CDR3 residues: CASSLYAGRDSPLHF. The CDR3 DNA is TGTGCCAGCAGTTTATATGCGGGGAGGGATTCACCCCTCCACTTT.

To note about this clonotype: The junction does not match germline at one end; this may be a read error. This chain links TRBV12-3 or TRBV12-4 with TRBJ2-1, with 9 positions matching TRBD2. The CDR3 is 14 residues long. The CDR3, as DNA: TGTGCCAGCAGGTTAGGTAGCGGGAGAGGTGAGCAGTTCTTC. Protein: CASRLGSGRGEQFF.

The chain joins TRBV6-4 to TRBJ2-2; D might be TRBD2 (5 bases). V lost 7 bases, J lost 1 base, and 10 bases lay in between. The CDR3 is 14 amino acids. Germline assignment: CDR1 MRHNA and CDR2 SNTAGT. CDR3 DNA: TGTGCCAGCAAATCTAGCTTGAACACCGGGGAGCTGTTTTTT. Translation: CASKSSLNTGELFF.

The V call is TRBV24-1, the J call TRBJ2-4, with unresolved D. Trimming pared 5 bases from V and 6 bases from J, leaving 10 bases between. This CDR3 is built from 13 residues. The germline V gene encodes CDR1 KGHDR and CDR2 SFDVKD. CDR3 DNA sequence: TGTGCCACCAGTGCGGCCACCGTAAACATTCAGTACTTC. Its translation: CATSAATVNIQYF.

This clonotype was counted a few times. V is TRBV5-1 and J is TRBJ1-2; D may be TRBD1 (6 bases). Trimming left V 3 bases short and J 4 bases short, with 13 bases between. CDR1 and CDR2 (germline): SGHRS, YFSETQ. The CDR3 is 14 amino acids. This CDR3 is CASSSRTDSYGYTF. In DNA, the CDR3 is TGCGCCAGCAGCTCCAGGACAGATTCCTATGGCTACACCTTC.